These 7 T cell receptor beta chains originate from one sample sequenced in a study of blood T cell repertoires in COVID-19. Measured with immunoSEQ multiplex PCR; TCRdb has only the in-frame clones, and not every one. The data contain approximately 440,000 clones, roughly nine tenths of them singletons. Input material: PBMCs or T cells enriched from blood (not recorded which). All receptors come from a woman between 18 and 29 years old who had recovered from COVID-19.

The rearrangement joins TRBV28 to TRBJ1-2; D gene uncertain. Trimming took off 5 bases at V and 4 bases at J, with 14 bases between the two ends. From germline, CDR1 is MDHEN and CDR2 SYDVKM. CDR3 length: 14 residues. CDR3 residues: CASSQHSQFYGYTF. CDR3 sequence (DNA): TGTGCCAGCAGTCAGCATAGCCAGTTCTATGGCTACACCTTC.

This clone has only one observation. This chain links TRBV6-4 with TRBJ1-1, with 8 bases identical to TRBD1. CDR3 size: 12 residues. Losses at the gene ends were 7 bases for V and 4 bases for J; bases not matched to a gene: 2. From germline, CDR1 is MRHNA and CDR2 SNTAGT. In nucleotides, the CDR3 is TGTGCCAGCATCGGGACAGGCACTGAAGCTTTCTTT. This gives the protein CASIGTGTEAFF.

V and J are TRBV27 and TRBJ1-4; TRBD1 aligns across 9 bases. J lost 6 bases, V lost 5 bases, and 7 bases had no gene match. CDR1 is MNHEY, CDR2 SMNVEV, per germline (reference sequence). There are 15 residues in the CDR3. The CDR3 loop reads CASSRPGQGDEKLFF. For the CDR3, the DNA is TGTGCCAGCAGTCGCCCGGGACAGGGTGATGAAAAACTGTTTTTT.

The chain employs TRBV28 and TRBJ2-1; 9 positions match TRBD1. The CDR3 runs to 16 residues. The ends lost 6 bases at V and 5 bases at J; junction bases unmatched: 11. The germline CDR1 and CDR2 sequences are MDHEN and SYDVKM. The CDR3 protein is CASSPNRGLRNNEQFF. The CDR3 DNA reads TGTGCCAGCAGCCCTAACAGGGGGCTACGGAACAATGAGCAGTTCTTC. The whole variable domain, remainder taken from reference TRBV28 and TRBJ2-1, is DVKVTQSSRYLVKRTGEKVFLECVQDMDHENMFWYRQDPGLGLRLIYFSYDVKMKEKGDIPEGYSVSREKKERFSLILESASTNQTSMYLCASSPNRGLRNNEQFFGPGTRLTVL.

This rearrangement joins TRBV2 to TRBJ2-2; TRBD1 matches at 8 bases. The CDR3 sequence is 14 residues long. Germline CDR1 is SNHLY and CDR2 is FYNNEI. With V trimmed by 6 bases and J by 3 bases, 3 bases remained unmatched. The CDR3 nucleotides read TGTGCCAGCAGGGACAGGGAGGACACCGGGGAGCTGTTTTTT. This codes for CASRDREDTGELFF.

With respect to this clone: Within the sample, other DNA sequences also encode this same CDR3. The chain links TRBV6-5 to TRBJ1-2, with 7 positions matching TRBD1. Germline CDR1 MNHEY, CDR2 SVGAGI. Trimming at V came to 5 bases and at J to 8 bases, leaving 5 bases not matched to a gene. This CDR3 is 12 amino acids long. The DNA for the CDR3 is TGTGCCAGCAGTCCTGGACAGGCCGGCTACACCTTC. It encodes CASSPGQAGYTF.

The chain couples TRBV2 to TRBJ2-5; maybe TRBD1 (5 bases). The CDR3 covers 16 residues. The V end lost 6 bases, the J end lost 5 bases, and 22 bases lay between the germline ends. Germline lookup yields CDR1 SNHLY and CDR2 FYNNEI. The CDR3 DNA reads as TGTGCCAGCAGGGCCGTTCTAGGGGCCCACGGCGAGACCCAGTACTTC. Translated: CASRAVLGAHGETQYF. Based on the CDR3 plus reference TRBV2 and TRBJ2-5, the full variable domain is EPEVTQTPSHQVTQMGQEVILRCVPISNHLYFYWYRQILGQKVEFLVSFYNNEISEKSEIFDDQFSVERPDGSNFTLKIRSTKLEDSAMYFCASRAVLGAHGETQYFGPGTRLLVL.